This TCR beta chain was retrieved from a study of identical twins. Whole-study findings and limits: There was an excess of low generation probability in the out-of-frame alpha sequences that twins shared.

A universal primer site arose from template switching, and cDNA bore unique molecular identifiers. TCRdb reprocessed the 5' RACE reads via MiXCR and lists one record per CDR3 protein. The repertoire holds about 210,000 distinct CDR3 sequences, with approximately 9% as singletons. This clonotype occurred a few times. Its antigen is unidentified. The V end lost 1 base, the J end lost 2 bases, and 12 bases lay between the germline ends. Germline V lookup: CDR1 DFQATT, CDR2 SNEGSKA (reference sequence). There are 14 residues in the CDR3. What was sequenced was memory (CD45RO+) T cells sorted from blood. The chain joins TRBV20-1 to TRBJ2-7, with no clear D. This receptor was taken from a woman aged 18-29 years in good health. The CDR3 sequence is CSARALPQTYEQYF. The CDR3 DNA follows: TGCAGTGCTAGAGCTCTTCCTCAGACCTACGAGCAGTACTTC.